A single sample gave rise to the 32 T cell receptor beta chains below, sequenced in a study of CD8 T cells in Susac syndrome. Random hexamers were used to reverse transcribe the RNA input (about 0.5 to 1 ug). One entry per CDR3 protein, called by TCRdb with MiXCR from the immunoSEQ multiplex PCR reads. The sample yields hundreds of thousands of distinct CDR3 sequences, around 84% seen once. Specimen: CD8+ T cells from PBMCs. These receptors originate from a human donor with multiple sclerosis.

This chain links TRBV5-4 with TRBJ1-2; a possible D gene is TRBD1 (5 bases). Trimming took off 5 bases at V and 4 bases at J, with 12 bases between the two ends. The CDR3 length is 13 residues. Germline V gene sequence: CDR1 SGHNT, CDR2 YYREEE (reference sequence). The DNA for the CDR3 is TGTGCCAGCAGTTTTCAGGGATCCTATGGCTACACCTTC. Its translation is CASSFQGSYGYTF.

The chain recombines TRBV20-1 with TRBJ2-3, with 10 bases aligning to TRBD2. V dropped 0 bases and J dropped 0; count of bases not matched to a gene: 3. CDR1 is DFQATT and CDR2 is SNEGSKA in the germline V gene (reference sequence). This CDR3 is 16 amino acids long. The CDR3 loop reads CSARDATSGSTDTQYF. CDR3 coding DNA: TGCAGTGCTAGAGATGCGACTAGCGGGAGCACAGATACGCAGTATTTT.

This clonotype came up a few times. This chain connects TRBV28 to TRBJ2-2; a possible D gene is TRBD2 (6 bases). V shed 2 bases and J shed 1 base, with 8 bases lying between them. CDR3 size: 15 residues. Germline CDR1 MDHEN, CDR2 SYDVKM. This CDR3 is CASSLGRGNTGELFF. The CDR3 coding sequence is TGTGCCAGCAGTTTAGGGCGGGGGAACACCGGGGAGCTGTTTTTT. Full variable domain (missing parts from reference TRBV28 and TRBJ2-2): DVKVTQSSRYLVKRTGEKVFLECVQDMDHENMFWYRQDPGLGLRLIYFSYDVKMKEKGDIPEGYSVSREKKERFSLILESASTNQTSMYLCASSLGRGNTGELFFGEGSRLTVL.

This rearrangement joins TRBV2 to TRBJ1-5; the D gene is possibly TRBD1 (6 bases). Per the germline V gene, CDR1 is SNHLY and CDR2 is FYNNEI. The CDR3 is made up of 15 amino acids. Trimming stripped 1 base from V and 3 bases from J, with 10 bases between. The DNA for the CDR3 is TGTGCCAGCAGTGAAGTCAGGGGTACCAATCAGCCCCAGCATTTT. It yields the protein CASSEVRGTNQPQHF.

The V gene is TRBV19, the J gene TRBJ2-2; D possibly corresponds to TRBD1 (6 bases). Germline CDR1 and CDR2: LNHDA and SQIVND (reference sequence). CDR3 length: 17 residues. V lost 5 bases and J lost 0, with 16 bases in between. CDR3 sequence: CASSLSGVGPNTGELFF. The CDR3, as DNA: TGTGCCAGTAGTCTCTCAGGGGTCGGCCCGAACACCGGGGAGCTGTTTTTT. Variable domain in full (rest from reference TRBV19 and TRBJ2-2): DGGITQSPKYLFRKEGQNVTLSCEQNLNHDAMYWYRQDPGQGLRLIYYSQIVNDFQKGDIAEGYSVSREKKESFPLTVTSAQKNPTAFYLCASSLSGVGPNTGELFFGEGSRLTVL.

The rearrangement links TRBV30 to TRBJ1-5; tentative D call: TRBD1 (6 bases). Per germline, CDR1 GTSNPN and CDR2 SVGIG (reference sequence). V was cut by 5 bases and J by 4 bases, with 12 bases left in between. This CDR3 spans 13 amino acids. The CDR3 DNA reads TGTGCCTGGGACGACAGGACAAATCAGCCCCAGCATTTT. Amino acid sequence: CAWDDRTNQPQHF.

The chain links TRBV25-1 to TRBJ1-1; D may be TRBD1 (5 bases). From germline, CDR1 is MGHDK and CDR2 SYGVNS. The CDR3 loop spans 12 amino acids. Deletions cut 8 bases from V and 9 bases from J, with 16 bases between. The CDR3 loop reads CASGGGGLQAFF. CDR3 nucleotides: TGTGCCAGCGGGGGGGGAGGCCTTCAAGCTTTCTTT.

This chain's CDR3 is CASSLGPGTGDEKLFF. DNA of the CDR3: TGCGCCAGCAGCCTTGGCCCCGGGACAGGGGATGAAAAACTGTTTTTT. V usage is TRBV4-1 and J usage is TRBJ1-4; 10 nucleotides line up with TRBD1. This CDR3 region has 16 residues. The V and J ends lost 4 bases and 6 bases, in that order; junction bases with no gene match: 8. Germline V gene sequence: CDR1 MGHRA, CDR2 YSYEKL.

V is TRBV6-1 and J is TRBJ1-6; no reliable D call. The V and J ends lost 7 bases and 10 bases respectively, with 11 bases between them. Germline V CDR1 and CDR2: MNHNS, SASEGT. The CDR3 runs 12 residues. CDR3 loop: CASTELGSPLHF. The CDR3 nucleotides are TGTGCCAGCACTGAGCTAGGGTCACCCCTCCACTTT.

This clonotype showed up just once. The chain recombines TRBV9 with TRBJ2-2, with a tentative D call TRBD1 (6 bases). Germline V CDR1 and CDR2: SGDLS, YYNGEE. This CDR3 region has 15 residues. With 9 bases removed from V and 3 bases from J, the gap between germline ends came to 18 bases. CDR3 protein: CATSETGSDTGELFF. The CDR3 DNA reads as TGTGCCACCTCAGAAACAGGGTCGGACACCGGGGAGCTGTTTTTT.

The chain links TRBV4-1 to TRBJ2-7; maybe TRBD2 (5 bases). The CDR3 has 17 amino acids. Trimming removed 0 bases at V and 1 base at J, with 16 bases between. The germline gives CDR1 MGHRA, CDR2 YSYEKL. In DNA form, the CDR3 reads TGCGCCAGCAGCCAAGATCTGGAGTTTGGGAGTTCCTACGAGCAGTACTTC. Protein sequence: CASSQDLEFGSSYEQYF.

The rearrangement links TRBV30 to TRBJ1-1; 10 bases fit TRBD1. V trimming: 8 bases; J trimming: 5 bases; junction bases outside the gene matches: 8. This CDR3 region has 13 residues. CDR1 and CDR2 from the germline V gene are GTSNPN and SVGIG (reference sequence). The CDR3 nucleotides read TGTGCCAGAGTGACAGGGGGCAGGACTGAAGCTTTCTTT. Translated: CARVTGGRTEAFF.

The V gene is TRBV20-1, the J gene TRBJ1-5; a weak D match, TRBD1 (5 bases). V shed 0 bases and J shed 5 bases, with 20 bases lying between them. The CDR3 is 17 residues long. The germline CDR1 and CDR2 sequences are DFQATT and SNEGSKA (reference sequence). The CDR3 is CSARESGGGSRHQPQHF. CDR3 sequence (DNA): TGCAGTGCTAGAGAGTCCGGCGGGGGATCCCGCCATCAGCCCCAGCATTTT.

This clonotype was seen once. This chain connects TRBV28 to TRBJ2-2, with no clear D. The CDR3 is 15 amino acids. Germline-derived CDR1 and CDR2 are MDHEN and SYDVKM. V shed 10 bases and J shed 0 bases, with 15 bases lying between them. The CDR3 region is CAIIGRSANTGELFF. As DNA, the CDR3 is TGTGCCATCATAGGTCGGTCCGCGAACACCGGGGAGCTGTTTTTT.

The V call is TRBV27, the J call TRBJ2-2, with unresolved D. Germline CDR1 reads MNHEY; CDR2 reads SMNVEV (reference sequence). Deletions cut 6 bases from V and 6 bases from J, with 8 bases between. The CDR3 is 12 amino acids. In nucleotides, the CDR3 is TGTGCCAGCAGCTATAGGGCCGGGGAGCTGTTTTTT. As protein: CASSYRAGELFF.

This clonotype came up once. The CDR3, as DNA: TGTGCCAGCAGCCCTAGACAGGCCTACGAGCAGTACTTC. Amino acid sequence: CASSPRQAYEQYF. The chain employs TRBV7-9 and TRBJ2-7; tentative D call: TRBD1 (6 bases). Germline-derived CDR1 and CDR2 are SEHNR and FQNEAQ (reference sequence). V lost 5 bases and J 2 bases, leaving 10 bases between the germline ends. The CDR3 loop spans 13 amino acids.

V gene TRBV7-9 combines with J gene TRBJ2-7; 9 bases agree with TRBD1. After removal of 4 bases from V and 3 bases from J, the junction contained 7 bases not matched to a gene. The CDR3 is 15 residues long. Per germline, CDR1 SEHNR and CDR2 FQNEAQ (reference sequence). The CDR3 region has the DNA TGTGCCAGCAGCTCCCCAGGACAGGGGAACTACGAGCAGTACTTC. This translates into CASSSPGQGNYEQYF.

The genes are TRBV27 and TRBJ2-7; 7 nucleotides agree with TRBD1. The ends lost 3 bases at V and 3 bases at J; junction bases unmatched: 8. The CDR3 consists of 15 residues. Germline CDR1 MNHEY, CDR2 SMNVEV (reference sequence). The CDR3 DNA reads as TGTGCCAGCAGTTTTAAGTTAGGGGGCAGCTACGAGCAGTACTTC. As protein: CASSFKLGGSYEQYF.

V is TRBV12-3 or TRBV12-4 and J is TRBJ2-3; 7 bases align to TRBD1. This CDR3 comprises 14 residues. V was pared by 3 bases and J by 7 bases, with 7 bases of the junction left unmatched. DNA of the CDR3: TGTGCCAGCAGTTTGGGGACAGCAATGAATACGCAGTATTTT. It codes for CASSLGTAMNTQYF.

This chain joins TRBV5-1 and TRBJ1-2; no definite D call. The germline V gene encodes CDR1 SGHRS and CDR2 YFSETQ. There are 12 residues in the CDR3. Trimming pared 7 bases from V and 3 bases from J, leaving 10 bases between. CDR3 DNA: TGCGCCAGCGCGGAAGGAGACTATGGCTACACCTTC. Translated: CASAEGDYGYTF.

This chain links TRBV7-3 with TRBJ2-1; D uncertain. CDR3 size: 13 residues. Germline CDR1 is SGHTA and CDR2 is FQGTGA. V lost 5 bases, J lost 9 bases, and 14 bases lay in between. The DNA of the CDR3 is TGTGCCAGCAGCCCCCCTGGGGATATTGAGCAGTTCTTC. Its protein is CASSPPGDIEQFF.

CDR3 DNA: TGTGCCAGCATCTTGGCCGGGGAGCTGTTTTTT. Residues: CASILAGELFF. V gene TRBV12-3 or TRBV12-4 combines with J gene TRBJ2-2, with D unresolved. The CDR3 loop spans 11 amino acids. Trimming stripped 7 bases from V and 6 bases from J, with 6 bases between.

The V gene is TRBV25-1, the J gene TRBJ2-7; D unresolved. CDR1 is MGHDK, CDR2 SYGVNS, per germline. This CDR3 has 15 residues. The ends were cut back, 10 bases at V and 0 bases at J, with 19 bases in the middle. The CDR3 sequence: CATLYYDRYSYEQYF. DNA for the CDR3: TGTGCCACCCTTTACTACGACCGCTACTCCTACGAGCAGTACTTC.

This rearrangement joins TRBV7-3 to TRBJ2-5; no clear D gene. This CDR3 has 16 residues. Trimming left V 8 bases short and J 3 bases short, with 22 bases between. CDR1 and CDR2 from the germline V gene are SGHTA and FQGTGA. The DNA for the CDR3 is TGTGCCAGCCGCGAAGTACCCCCGACGGTGAAAGAGACCCAGTACTTC. It codes for CASREVPPTVKETQYF.

A few counts support this clonotype. The chain links TRBV6-5 to TRBJ2-3; weak D call: TRBD1 (6 bases). The CDR3 has 14 residues. Looked up from germline, CDR1 is MNHEY and CDR2 is SVGAGI. V was pared by 0 bases and J by 5 bases, with 9 bases between. The CDR3: CASSYSAGVDTQYF. CDR3 coding DNA: TGTGCCAGCAGTTACTCGGCAGGGGTAGATACGCAGTATTTT.

This chain joins TRBV30 and TRBJ2-5; D gene ambiguous. Germline assignment: CDR1 GTSNPN and CDR2 SVGIG (reference sequence). The CDR3 is 14 amino acids. V was shortened by 0 bases and J by 0 bases, with 8 bases between the two germline ends. CDR3 DNA: TGTGCCTGGAGTGTACGCACCTACCAAGAGACCCAGTACTTC. Its translation is CAWSVRTYQETQYF.

V gene TRBV5-5 combines with J gene TRBJ2-2; tentatively, D is TRBD1 (6 bases). The CDR3 has 18 residues. V gave up 0 bases and J gave up 4 bases, with 19 bases separating them. Germline values: CDR1 SGHKS, CDR2 YYEKEE (reference sequence). Here the CDR3 reads CASSLGQAVGSVTGELFF. As DNA, the CDR3 is TGTGCCAGCAGCTTGGGACAGGCGGTAGGGAGTGTCACCGGGGAGCTGTTTTTT. The full variable domain, completed using reference TRBV5-5 and TRBJ2-2, is DAGVTQSPTHLIKTRGQQVTLRCSPISGHKSVSWYQQVLGQGPQFIFQYYEKEERGRGNFPDRFSARQFPNYSSELNVNALLLGDSALYLCASSLGQAVGSVTGELFFGEGSRLTVL.

V is TRBV3-1 and J is TRBJ2-1; 10 bases align to TRBD2. The length of the CDR3 is 15 residues. Losses at the gene ends were 4 bases for V and 9 bases for J; bases not matched to a gene: 9. Germline CDR1 LGHDT, CDR2 YNNKEL (reference sequence). CDR3 residues: CASSPQSSGSSEQFF. The CDR3 DNA follows: TGTGCCAGCAGCCCCCAGTCTAGCGGGAGTAGTGAGCAGTTCTTC.

This clonotype has only one observation. The chain's CDR3 is CSARDAFSTGELFF. DNA of the CDR3: TGCAGTGCTAGAGATGCATTTTCCACCGGGGAGCTGTTTTTT. The chain uses TRBV20-1 and TRBJ2-2; the D is unclear. This CDR3 is built from 14 residues. Trimming cost V 0 bases and J 4 bases, with 9 bases left between them. The germline gives CDR1 DFQATT, CDR2 SNEGSKA (reference sequence).

The chain combines TRBV9 with TRBJ2-1; 7 bases match TRBD2. Germline V gene sequence: CDR1 SGDLS, CDR2 YYNGEE. J lost 9 bases, V lost 0 bases, and 6 bases had no gene match. This CDR3 is 14 amino acids long. The CDR3 is CASSVGKGGGEQFF. The DNA for the CDR3 is TGTGCCAGCAGCGTAGGAAAAGGCGGGGGTGAGCAGTTCTTC.

The chain has TRBV27 and TRBJ1-2, with a possible D match to TRBD1 (6 bases). Germline CDR1 MNHEY, CDR2 SMNVEV (reference sequence). The CDR3 extends over 13 amino acids. V lost 2 bases to trimming and J lost 8 bases, with 12 bases between them. The CDR3 is CASSLVSGGGYTF. In DNA form, the CDR3 reads TGTGCCAGCAGTTTAGTCTCGGGGGGCGGCTACACCTTC.

This clonotype was seen a handful of times. The rearrangement uses TRBV28 and TRBJ1-1; D not certain. This CDR3 spans 11 amino acids. The germline V and J ends were trimmed by 7 bases and 1 base, with 4 bases remaining between them. Looked up from germline, CDR1 is MDHEN and CDR2 is SYDVKM. CDR3 coding DNA: TGTGCCAGCATGAGGAACACTGAAGCTTTCTTT. This sequence encodes CASMRNTEAFF.